The 2 T cell receptor beta chains below were found in one sample sequenced in a study of blood T cell repertoires in COVID-19. The data were produced by immunoSEQ multiplex PCR, yet TCRdb's version contains in-frame clones alone and is incomplete. The sample carries 50,000 to 70,000 clones, over 80% recorded once. Sequencing was carried out using peripheral blood. The receptors here all came from a human donor with active COVID-19. The donor label of this sample is uncertain.

The rearrangement links TRBV5-6 to TRBJ2-7; D may be TRBD1 (6 bases). The CDR3 loop spans 15 amino acids. V was pared by 0 bases and J by 3 bases, with 13 bases between. The germline V gene encodes CDR1 SGHDT and CDR2 YYEEEE. The DNA for the CDR3 is TGTGCCAGCAGCTTGGCGCAGGGGCGATACTACGAGCAGTACTTC. Translating it yields CASSLAQGRYYEQYF.

This rearrangement joins TRBV19 to TRBJ1-3; D is unresolved. V lost 3 bases and J lost 0, with 3 bases in between. CDR1 is LNHDA, CDR2 SQIVND, per germline (reference sequence). CDR3 length equals 13 residues. CDR3 nucleotide sequence: TGTGCCAGTAGTATCAGCTCTGGAAACACCATATATTTT. It encodes CASSISSGNTIYF.